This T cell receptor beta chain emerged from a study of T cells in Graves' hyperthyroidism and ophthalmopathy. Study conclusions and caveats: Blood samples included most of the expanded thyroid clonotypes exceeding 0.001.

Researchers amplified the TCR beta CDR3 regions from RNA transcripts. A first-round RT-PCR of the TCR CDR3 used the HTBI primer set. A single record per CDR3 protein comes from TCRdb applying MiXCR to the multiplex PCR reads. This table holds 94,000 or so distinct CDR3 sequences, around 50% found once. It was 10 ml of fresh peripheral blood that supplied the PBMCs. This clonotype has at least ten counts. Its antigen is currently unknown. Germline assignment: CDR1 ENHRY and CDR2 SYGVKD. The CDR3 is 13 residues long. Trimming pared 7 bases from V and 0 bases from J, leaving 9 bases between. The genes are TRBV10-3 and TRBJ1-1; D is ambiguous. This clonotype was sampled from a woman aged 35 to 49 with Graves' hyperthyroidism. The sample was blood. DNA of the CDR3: TGTGCCATCAAAAGTGGCATGAACACTGAAGCTTTCTTT. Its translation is CAIKSGMNTEAFF.